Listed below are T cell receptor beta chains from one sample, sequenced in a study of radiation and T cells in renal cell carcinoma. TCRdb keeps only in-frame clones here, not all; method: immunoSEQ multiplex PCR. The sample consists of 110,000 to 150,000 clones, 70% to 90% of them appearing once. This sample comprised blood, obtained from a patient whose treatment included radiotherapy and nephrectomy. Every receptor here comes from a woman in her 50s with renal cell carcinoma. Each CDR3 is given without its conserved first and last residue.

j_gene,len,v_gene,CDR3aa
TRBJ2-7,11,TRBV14,ASSQGALREQY
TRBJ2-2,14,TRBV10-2,ASSGLAGGLIGELF
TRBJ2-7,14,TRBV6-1,ASSEARGRQRYEQY
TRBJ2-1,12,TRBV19,ASSRTSGALGQF
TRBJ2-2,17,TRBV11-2,ASSRAGQGGYLRTGELF
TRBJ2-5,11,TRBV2,ASIGRLVETQY
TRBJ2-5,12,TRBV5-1,ASSMGRLQETQY
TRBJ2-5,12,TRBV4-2,ASSQDERGETQY
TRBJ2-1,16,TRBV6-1,ASSENPIVAGARREQF
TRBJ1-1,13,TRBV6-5,ASSHQQRGYAEAF
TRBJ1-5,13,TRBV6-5,ASSYSRGRNQPQH
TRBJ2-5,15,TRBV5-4,ASSLGIGAGDRETQY
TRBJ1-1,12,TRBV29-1,SVRRLVSGTEAF
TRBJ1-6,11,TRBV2,ASSEMRIEPLH
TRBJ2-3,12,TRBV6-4,ASSQDGNTDTQY
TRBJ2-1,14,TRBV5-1,ASSLGTGGRSGEQF
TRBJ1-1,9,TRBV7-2,ASSYSQVAF